This T cell receptor (beta chain) was sequenced in a study of CD8 T cells in Susac syndrome. Across the whole study: When blood was collected, patients with Susac syndrome were therapy-naive, were taking corticosteroids, or were receiving intravenous immunoglobulin alone.

Study-level points and caveats: It was acknowledged in the study that the number of individuals who were included in its TCR sequencing and HLA analysis was relatively small.

With random hexamers, reverse transcription was performed on about 0.5 to 1 ug of RNA. Across 54 Vbeta and 13 Jbeta, TCR beta CDR3 was amplified with immunoSEQ multiplex PCR. TCRdb re-called the immunoSEQ multiplex PCR reads through MiXCR, storing one row per CDR3 protein. The sample has about 150,000 distinct CDR3 sequences; 85% to 95% are singletons. In blood CD8+ and CD4+ T cells, TCR beta underwent sequencing. As concerns this clonotype: The target antigen is unknown.

Between the trimmed V and J ends, which lost 3 bases and 10 bases, there was a span of 18 bases. Looked up from germline, CDR1 is LNHDA and CDR2 is SQIVND (reference sequence). This CDR3 region has 14 residues. This clonotype originated in a human donor with Susac syndrome. Sequencing used CD4+ T cells from PBMCs. The rearrangement joins TRBV19 to TRBJ1-2; D may be TRBD1 (6 bases). Here the CDR3 reads CASSIGGQGKIYTF. As DNA, the CDR3 is TGTGCCAGTAGTATCGGTGGGCAGGGGAAAATCTACACCTTC.